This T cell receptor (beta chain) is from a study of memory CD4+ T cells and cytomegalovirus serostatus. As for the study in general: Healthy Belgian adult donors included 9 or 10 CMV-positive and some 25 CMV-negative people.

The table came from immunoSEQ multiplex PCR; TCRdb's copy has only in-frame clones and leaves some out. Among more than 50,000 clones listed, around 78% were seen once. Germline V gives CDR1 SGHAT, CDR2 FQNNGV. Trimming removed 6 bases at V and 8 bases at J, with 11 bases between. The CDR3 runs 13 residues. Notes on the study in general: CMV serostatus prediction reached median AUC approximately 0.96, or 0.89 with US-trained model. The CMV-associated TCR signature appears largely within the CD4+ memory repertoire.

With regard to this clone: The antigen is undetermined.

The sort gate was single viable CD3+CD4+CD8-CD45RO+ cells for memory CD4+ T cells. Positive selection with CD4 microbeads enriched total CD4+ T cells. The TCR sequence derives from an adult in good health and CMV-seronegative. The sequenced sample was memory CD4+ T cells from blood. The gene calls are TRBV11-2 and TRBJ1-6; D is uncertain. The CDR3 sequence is CASSHNSDSPLHF. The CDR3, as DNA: TGTGCCAGCAGTCATAACTCGGATTCACCCCTCCACTTT. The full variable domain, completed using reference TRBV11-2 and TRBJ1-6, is EAGVAQSPRYKIIEKRQSVAFWCNPISGHATLYWYQQILGQGPKLLIQFQNNGVVDDSQLPKDRFSAERLKGVDSTLKIQPAKLEDSAVYLCASSHNSDSPLHFGNGTRLTVT.